This passage covers 22 T cell receptor beta chains from one sample sequenced in a study of T cells after somatic rescue of genetic block. The data were produced by immunoSEQ multiplex PCR, yet TCRdb's version contains in-frame clones alone and is incomplete. The sample holds over 95,000 clones, 85% to 95% seen once. The material sequenced was peripheral blood mononuclear cells (PBMCs). All receptors derive from a woman aged 18-29 years.

The chain recombines TRBV10-3 with TRBJ2-2, with D maybe TRBD2 (6 bases). The V and J ends lost 11 bases and 2 bases respectively, with 12 bases between them. The CDR3 is 13 residues long. Germline V gene lookup returns CDR1 ENHRY and CDR2 SYGVKD. CDR3 amino acids: CAAGGFNTGELFF. The DNA for the CDR3 is TGTGCCGCCGGGGGTTTTAACACCGGGGAGCTGTTTTTT.

V usage is TRBV29-1 and J usage is TRBJ2-2; 7 nucleotides match TRBD1. Germline loops: CDR1 SQVTM, CDR2 ANQGSEA. This CDR3 is built from 13 residues. V gave up 2 bases and J gave up 6 bases; unmatched junction bases: 3. Here the CDR3 reads CSVEKGTAGELFF. The CDR3 DNA is TGCAGCGTTGAAAAAGGGACAGCCGGGGAGCTGTTTTTT.

The J gene is TRBJ2-3, the V gene TRBV19; 8 nucleotides line up with TRBD1. Germline values: CDR1 LNHDA, CDR2 SQIVND (reference sequence). The CDR3 spans 16 residues. Trimming at V came to 5 bases and at J to 1 base, leaving 8 bases not matched to a gene. The DNA for the CDR3 is TGTGCCAGTAGTCGAAATACGGGACAGGGCACAGATACGCAGTATTTT. It encodes CASSRNTGQGTDTQYF. The full variable domain, rest sourced from reference TRBV19 and TRBJ2-3, is DGGITQSPKYLFRKEGQNVTLSCEQNLNHDAMYWYRQDPGQGLRLIYYSQIVNDFQKGDIAEGYSVSREKKESFPLTVTSAQKNPTAFYLCASSRNTGQGTDTQYFGPGTRLTVL.

The chain uses TRBV2 and TRBJ2-7; D possibly matches TRBD1 or TRBD2 (5 bases each). The CDR3 extends over 14 amino acids. Germline V CDR1 and CDR2: SNHLY, FYNNEI. V lost 4 bases and J lost 1, with 11 bases in between. Here the CDR3 DNA reads TGTGCCAGCAGTGCCGGGACCGAATCCTACGAGCAGTACTTC. This translates into CASSAGTESYEQYF. Filled out from reference TRBV2 and TRBJ2-7, the complete variable domain reads EPEVTQTPSHQVTQMGQEVILRCVPISNHLYFYWYRQILGQKVEFLVSFYNNEISEKSEIFDDQFSVERPDGSNFTLKIRSTKLEDSAMYFCASSAGTESYEQYFGPGTRLTVT.

This chain joins TRBV6-5 and TRBJ2-3; the D gene is possibly TRBD1 (5 bases). Germline CDR1 is MNHEY and CDR2 is SVGAGI. Trimming stripped 6 bases from V and 8 bases from J, with 15 bases between. CDR3 size: 13 residues. For the CDR3, the DNA is TGTGCCAGCAGCCATCCTAGGGGCGGTACGCAGTATTTT. Its translation is CASSHPRGGTQYF.

The rearrangement uses TRBV5-6 and TRBJ1-6; D is uncertain. CDR3 length equals 13 residues. From germline, CDR1 is SGHDT and CDR2 YYEEEE. Trimming took 3 bases from V and 10 from J, leaving 11 bases between them. CDR3 in DNA: TGTGCCAGCAGCTACCTCCCCCAATCACCCCTCCACTTT. Amino acid sequence: CASSYLPQSPLHF.

This chain connects TRBV5-1 to TRBJ2-5; no clear D gene. Germline V lookup: CDR1 SGHRS, CDR2 YFSETQ. The CDR3 runs 15 residues. Trimming left V 0 bases short and J 2 bases short, with 11 bases between. For the CDR3, the DNA is TGCGCCAGCAGCTTGGACCCAAGTTCTCAAGAGACCCAGTACTTC. It is translated as CASSLDPSSQETQYF.

The V gene is TRBV9, the J gene TRBJ2-7; 11 nucleotides match TRBD1. This CDR3 region has 12 residues. V was pared by 8 bases and J by 3 bases, with 1 base of the junction left unmatched. The germline CDR1 and CDR2 sequences are SGDLS and YYNGEE. The CDR3 spells CASGTGGYEQYF. Here the CDR3 DNA reads TGTGCCAGTGGGACAGGGGGCTACGAGCAGTACTTC. Looking up the rest from reference TRBV9 and TRBJ2-7 gives the full variable domain: DSGVTQTPKHLITATGQRVTLRCSPRSGDLSVYWYQQSLDQGLQFLIQYYNGEERAKGNILERFSAQQFPDLHSELNLSSLELGDSALYFCASGTGGYEQYFGPGTRLTVT.

The chain joins TRBV11-2 to TRBJ1-1; unclear D gene. Deletions cut 1 base from V and 6 bases from J, with 6 bases between. This CDR3 has 12 residues. Germline V CDR1 and CDR2: SGHAT, FQNNGV. The CDR3 protein is CASSLVGAEAFF. CDR3 sequence (DNA): TGTGCCAGCAGCTTAGTTGGGGCTGAAGCTTTCTTT.

The genes are TRBV5-4 and TRBJ1-2, with TRBD1 matching over 7 bases. CDR3 size: 12 residues. Germline assignment: CDR1 SGHNT and CDR2 YYREEE (reference sequence). V gave up 4 bases and J gave up 4 bases; unmatched junction bases: 1. CDR3 in amino acids: CASSRDSYGYTF. The DNA of the CDR3 is TGTGCCAGCAGCAGGGACAGCTATGGCTACACCTTC.

This clone was found once. V and J are TRBV15 and TRBJ2-5; D is perhaps TRBD2 (5 bases). The ends were cut back, 0 bases at V and 2 bases at J, with 10 bases in the middle. There are 15 residues in the CDR3. The germline V gene has CDR1 LNHNV and CDR2 YYDKDF (reference sequence). DNA for the CDR3: TGTGCCACCAGCAGAGATCCCCGACTACAAGAGACCCAGTACTTC. Encoded protein: CATSRDPRLQETQYF.

CDR3: CASSIDPTGGNYGYTF. The CDR3 coding sequence is TGTGCCAGTAGTATAGATCCCACAGGGGGTAACTATGGCTACACCTTC. The rearrangement links TRBV19 to TRBJ1-2; 8 bases align to TRBD1. This CDR3 region has 16 residues. V was clipped by 0 bases and J by 1 base; unmatched bases: 4. CDR1 and CDR2 (germline): LNHDA, SQIVND (reference sequence).

This sequence joins TRBV7-2 and TRBJ1-2, with 7 bases lining up with TRBD1. The germline gives CDR1 SGHTA, CDR2 FQGNSA. The CDR3 spans 19 residues. Losses at the gene ends were 5 bases for V and 2 bases for J; bases not matched to a gene: 20. The CDR3 region has the DNA TGTGCCAGCAGCCCCGGGCGGGGACAGACCATCCTCCTAAACTATGGCTACACCTTC. Translation gives CASSPGRGQTILLNYGYTF.

The chain combines TRBV10-3 with TRBJ1-2; TRBD1 agrees at 9 bases. The CDR3 totals 14 residues. Per the germline V gene, CDR1 is ENHRY and CDR2 is SYGVKD. V lost 5 bases to trimming and J lost 3 bases; unmatched junction nucleotides: 4. The CDR3 coding sequence is TGTGCCATCAGTCCCCGGGACAGGGACTATGGCTACACCTTC. Translated, it gives CAISPRDRDYGYTF.

V usage is TRBV7-2 and J usage is TRBJ1-1; D gene unclear. Per germline, CDR1 SGHTA and CDR2 FQGNSA. The V gene lost 0 bases and the J gene lost 5 bases, with 10 bases spanning the gap. CDR3 size: 14 residues. This CDR3 reads CASSLAGTATEAFF. DNA for the CDR3: TGTGCCAGCAGCTTAGCCGGAACCGCGACTGAAGCTTTCTTT.

This chain links TRBV6-1 with TRBJ2-3; 7 bases agree with TRBD1. The CDR3 loop spans 16 amino acids. In germline, CDR1 is MNHNS, CDR2 SASEGT. The V gene end was trimmed by 4 bases and the J gene end by 3 bases; junction bases not matched to a gene: 10. The CDR3 sequence is CASSVTGTAPTDTQYF. The CDR3 DNA reads TGTGCCAGCAGTGTCACCGGGACAGCTCCTACAGATACGCAGTATTTT.

The chain uses TRBV7-9 and TRBJ2-7; tentative D call: TRBD2 (6 bases). CDR3 size: 13 residues. V lost 5 bases and J 7 bases, leaving 15 bases between the germline ends. The germline V gene has CDR1 SEHNR and CDR2 FQNEAQ (reference sequence). CDR3 region: CASSVGGVGEQYF. The CDR3 DNA sequence: TGTGCCAGCAGCGTAGGAGGGGTAGGGGAGCAGTACTTC.

The chain recombines TRBV2 with TRBJ1-5; D gene ambiguous. This CDR3 has 14 residues. V lost 6 bases and J lost 0, with 9 bases in between. The germline gives CDR1 SNHLY, CDR2 FYNNEI. CDR3 DNA: TGTGCCAGCAGGATAAGCTCTAGCAATCAGCCCCAGCATTTT. Its protein product is CASRISSSNQPQHF.

The chain combines TRBV7-8 with TRBJ2-2, with TRBD1 as a possible D gene (6 bases). CDR3 length: 16 residues. Looked up from germline, CDR1 is SGHVS and CDR2 is FQNEAQ. V lost 5 bases and J 0 bases, leaving 13 bases between the germline ends. CDR3 amino acids: CASSPHRVANTGELFF. DNA of the CDR3: TGTGCCAGCAGCCCTCACAGGGTCGCGAACACCGGGGAGCTGTTTTTT.

This sequence joins TRBV4-3 and TRBJ2-3; 9 nucleotides line up with TRBD2. Trimming cost V 0 bases and J 2 bases; bases outside gene matches: 3. CDR3 length equals 16 residues. Germline lookup yields CDR1 LGHNA and CDR2 YSLEER. Here the CDR3 reads CASSQDSGGFTDTQYF. DNA of the CDR3: TGCGCCAGCAGCCAAGACAGCGGGGGGTTCACAGATACGCAGTATTTT.

The rearrangement joins TRBV9 to TRBJ1-3; D uncertain. Per the germline V gene, CDR1 is SGDLS and CDR2 is YYNGEE. This CDR3 is built from 15 residues. V shed 0 bases and J shed 0 bases, with 7 bases lying between them. As DNA, the CDR3 is TGTGCCAGCAGCGTAGCCGCGATCTCTGGAAACACCATATATTTT. This gives the protein CASSVAAISGNTIYF.

The rearrangement links TRBV30 to TRBJ1-1; TRBD1 matches at 8 bases. The CDR3 has 14 amino acids. J was trimmed by 1 base and V by 1 base; bases with no gene match: 2. The germline V gene has CDR1 GTSNPN and CDR2 SVGIG (reference sequence). CDR3 coding DNA: TGTGCCTGGAGTGCCGGACAGGGGAACACTGAAGCTTTCTTT. This translates into CAWSAGQGNTEAFF.